This T cell receptor (beta chain) comes out of a study of beta chain features in type 1 diabetes. Germline V gene sequence: CDR1 MDHEN, CDR2 SYDVKM. There are 13 residues in the CDR3. V shed 8 bases and J shed 1 base, with 12 bases lying between them. To note about this clone: Its antigen is unidentified.

The entirety of the isolated RNA underwent reverse transcription, so expressed TCRB transcripts were sequenced. TCRdb's copy holds only in-frame clones and misses some; the assay was immunoSEQ multiplex PCR. The data hold roughly 300,000 clones, with 12% to 15% observed a single time. Study-level findings and limits: The study found that naive, central memory and Treg TCRB repertoires appeared more similar in patients than in healthy donors.

This TCR was recovered from a man aged 30 to 39 in good health. Sequencing input: central memory CD4+ T cells from blood. V usage is TRBV28 and J usage is TRBJ2-7; D gene unclear. The CDR3 DNA is TGTGCCAGCGAGACTCTAGGGTCCTACGAGCAGTACGTC. Translated: CASETLGSYEQYV.